Only a few counts were recorded for the clone carrying this T cell receptor beta chain. Germline loops: CDR1 SGHKS, CDR2 YYEKEE (reference sequence). V lost 0 bases and J lost 7; bases outside the gene matches: 6. The CDR3 extends over 15 amino acids. The time point was: persistent/refractory GD, antithyroid drugs over 5 years with positive TRAb. RNA isolated from PBMCs was used to make the TCR library. The entry originates in a study of regulatory T cells in long-lasting Graves disease. Researchers made TCR beta libraries by using iRepertoire HTBI primers and running Arm-PCR on CDR3 regions. Each CDR3 protein gets one entry after TCRdb re-called the multiplex PCR reads with MiXCR. The sample includes about 460,000 distinct CDR3 sequences, approximately 23% seen only once; the top ten take about an eighth.

This sequence joins TRBV5-5 and TRBJ1-5, with 8 bases fitting TRBD1. This specimen consisted of peripheral blood mononuclear cells (PBMCs), obtained when the disease was refractory, from a patient treated with antithyroid drugs. This TCR derives from a female donor with Graves disease. In nucleotides, the CDR3 is TGTGCCAGCAGCTTGGGACAGGGGTATTGGCAGCCCCAGCATTTT. This codes for CASSLGQGYWQPQHF.